The present T cell receptor (beta chain) was sequenced within a study of vaccination and CD4 T cells after COVID-19. Across the whole study: Overlapping SARS-CoV-2, HCoV-NL63, HCoV-OC43 and HCoV-229E spike peptides stimulated the cells. Overall study findings and caveats: Median SARS-CoV-2-reactive clonotype numbers rose nonsignificantly, roughly 20 to 38.

This clonotype was found a few times. What it recognizes is unknown. Sequencing of DNA taken from cultured CD4+ T cells relied on the Oncomine TCR Beta short-read assay. TCRdb fed the PCR reads into MiXCR, producing one record per CDR3 protein. The profile covers more than 15,000 distinct CDR3 sequences, with about 54% appearing a single time and about 34% taken by the ten largest. Treatment here: approximately nine-day PBMC culture with coronavirus spike peptide pools or control peptides (ViraFEST assay). Each of days 3 and 7 saw half the medium replaced by fresh IL-2 medium. Germline V gene lookup returns CDR1 MNHEY and CDR2 SVGAGI. This CDR3 spans 14 amino acids. The V segment lost 4 bases and the J segment 0 bases; nucleotides outside the gene matches: 2.

The chain is built from TRBV6-5 and TRBJ1-1; 7 nucleotides line up with TRBD1. The receptor was isolated from a human donor with COVID-19. The sequencing here drew on cultured CD4+ T cells from blood, taken after SARS-CoV-2 vaccination. The DNA for the CDR3 is TGTGCCAGCAGTTTTGGACAGGTGAACACTGAAGCTTTCTTT. Its translation: CASSFGQVNTEAFF.